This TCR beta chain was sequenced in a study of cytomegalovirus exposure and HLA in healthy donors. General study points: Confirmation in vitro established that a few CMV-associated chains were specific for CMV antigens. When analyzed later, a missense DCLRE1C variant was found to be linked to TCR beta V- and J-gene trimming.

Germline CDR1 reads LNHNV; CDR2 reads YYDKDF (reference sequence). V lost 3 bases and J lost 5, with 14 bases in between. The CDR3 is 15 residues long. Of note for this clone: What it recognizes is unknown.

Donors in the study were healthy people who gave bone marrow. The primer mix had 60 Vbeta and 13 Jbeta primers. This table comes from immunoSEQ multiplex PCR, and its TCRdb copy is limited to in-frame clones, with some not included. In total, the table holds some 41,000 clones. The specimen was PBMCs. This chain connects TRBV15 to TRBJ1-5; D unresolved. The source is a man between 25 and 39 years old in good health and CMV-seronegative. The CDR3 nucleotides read TGTGCCACCAGCAGCCCGGAGGTACCTTATCAGCCCCAGCATTTT. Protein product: CATSSPEVPYQPQHF.